The clone carrying this T cell receptor beta chain was detected ten times or more. TCRdb re-called the 5' RACE reads with MiXCR, one entry per CDR3 protein. The sample contains 50,000 to 55,000 distinct CDR3 sequences, roughly 7% of which appear only once. This entry is derived from a study of spatial heterogeneity in lung cancer. Whole-study context: Fewer alpha-chain than beta-chain sequences were consistently detected.

This sample's time point: sample taken at primary tumor resection. Whole RNA obtained from tumor, nontumor lung or frozen PBMC underwent sequencing without sorting. The donors comprised about 70 untreated early-stage non-small cell lung cancer patients. Per the germline V gene, CDR1 is LNHDA and CDR2 is SQIVND (reference sequence). The CDR3 runs to 19 residues. The V and J ends lost 3 bases and 4 bases, in that order; junction bases with no gene match: 16. The starting material was PBMCs, obtained at surgery. The chain is built from TRBV19 and TRBJ2-1; 9 bases are a match to TRBD2. The TCR sequence derives from a female donor with early-stage non-small cell lung cancer. Here the CDR3 reads CASSMRLAGYSSLYNEQFF. The CDR3 DNA sequence: TGTGCCAGTAGTATGAGGCTAGCGGGGTATTCCTCCCTTTACAATGAGCAGTTCTTC.